Shown below are 17 T cell receptor beta chains from a single sample sequenced in a study of T cells in Graves' hyperthyroidism and ophthalmopathy. TCR beta CDR3 region amplification was performed from RNA transcripts. Primed by the HTBI set, a first-round RT-PCR was run on the TCR CDR3. A single record per CDR3 protein comes from TCRdb applying MiXCR to the multiplex PCR reads. The sample lists 350,000 to 450,000 distinct CDR3 sequences; roughly an eighth were seen once. Sequenced input: blood. The receptors derive from a man in his fifties with Graves' ophthalmopathy.

This clonotype was seen many times. V gene TRBV11-2 combines with J gene TRBJ2-3; TRBD2 matches at 7 bases. CDR3 length: 17 amino acids. CDR1 is SGHAT, CDR2 FQNNGV, per germline. The trim removed 0 bases at V and 4 bases at J, leaving 10 bases unmatched. The CDR3 region has the DNA TGTGCCAGCAGCTTAGATGCCTCGCGGGAGCATGCAGATACGCAGTATTTT. This gives the protein CASSLDASREHADTQYF. The variable domain in full, with the rest retrieved from reference TRBV11-2 and TRBJ2-3, is EAGVAQSPRYKIIEKRQSVAFWCNPISGHATLYWYQQILGQGPKLLIQFQNNGVVDDSQLPKDRFSAERLKGVDSTLKIQPAKLEDSAVYLCASSLDASREHADTQYFGPGTRLTVL.

This clonotype was observed at least ten times. V usage is TRBV2 and J usage is TRBJ2-5; TRBD2 aligns across 7 bases. V lost 7 bases and J lost 2; bases outside the gene matches: 13. This CDR3 region has 16 residues. CDR1 SNHLY and CDR2 FYNNEI come from the germline V gene. As DNA, the CDR3 is TGTGCCAGCAACTCACTAGCGTGGGGTCCTCAAGAGACCCAGTACTTC. Protein sequence: CASNSLAWGPQETQYF.

In this sample, this clonotype turned up many times. J is TRBJ2-5 and V is TRBV6-1; 9 nucleotides agree with TRBD1. CDR3 length equals 15 residues. Per germline, CDR1 MNHNS and CDR2 SASEGT. V gave up 6 bases and J gave up 5 bases; unmatched junction bases: 10. The CDR3 DNA reads as TGTGCCAGCAGCTACAGGGGGCCCCCGGGGGAGACCCAGTACTTC. Protein: CASSYRGPPGETQYF.

This clonotype has a handful of counts. V usage is TRBV13 and J usage is TRBJ1-2; 8 nucleotides align to TRBD1. Germline-derived CDR1 and CDR2 are PRHDT and FYEKMQ (reference sequence). V gave up 4 bases and J gave up 5 bases; unmatched junction bases: 6. The CDR3 runs 14 residues. CDR3 sequence (DNA): TGTGCCAGCAGCTACCAGGGGGCTCCTTATGGCTACACCTTC. Translated, it gives CASSYQGAPYGYTF.

This clonotype has at least ten counts. CDR3 bases: TGTGCCAGCATGCGGGCACCCTACGAGCAGTACTTC. Protein: CASMRAPYEQYF. The gene calls are TRBV2 and TRBJ2-7; D is perhaps TRBD2 (5 bases). Germline V lookup: CDR1 SNHLY, CDR2 FYNNEI. The CDR3 sequence is 12 residues long. V shed 7 bases and J shed 2 bases, with 9 bases lying between them.

This clonotype showed up many times. V gene TRBV29-1 combines with J gene TRBJ2-3; TRBD2 aligns across 8 bases. CDR1 and CDR2 from the germline V gene are SQVTM and ANQGSEA. The junction had 4 bases not matched to a gene; V was cut back by 3 bases and J by 8 bases. The CDR3 loop spans 12 amino acids. CDR3 sequence reads: CSVDLAGSTQYF. Here the CDR3 DNA reads TGCAGCGTTGATTTAGCGGGATCTACGCAGTATTTT.

The V and J genes are TRBV6-9 and TRBJ2-5; 12 bases fit TRBD2. V lost 6 bases, J lost 4 bases, and 12 bases stayed unmatched. Germline V lookup: CDR1 MNHGY, CDR2 SVAAGI. The CDR3 sequence is 17 residues long. The CDR3 DNA reads as TGTGCCAGCAGCAACACTAGCGGGAGGTTAAATAGAGAGACCCAGTACTTC. Encoded protein: CASSNTSGRLNRETQYF.

This clonotype was detected many times. The chain carries TRBV5-5 and TRBJ2-1; 10 positions agree with TRBD2. The CDR3 covers 15 residues. Germline V gene lookup returns CDR1 SGHKS and CDR2 YYEKEE (reference sequence). Unmatched junction bases numbered 8, after V lost 1 base and J lost 10 bases. This CDR3 is CASSLSASGSWEQFF. CDR3 DNA: TGTGCCAGCAGCTTGTCCGCTAGCGGGAGCTGGGAGCAGTTCTTC.

The rearrangement uses TRBV19 and TRBJ2-2; 11 positions agree with TRBD2. The CDR3 length is 17 residues. J was trimmed by 4 bases and V by 0 bases; bases with no gene match: 4. Germline CDR1 and CDR2: LNHDA and SQIVND (reference sequence). The CDR3 region is CASSIDLGLAGTGELFF. The CDR3 bases are TGTGCCAGTAGTATAGACCTAGGACTAGCGGGCACCGGGGAGCTGTTTTTT.

The chain couples TRBV7-6 to TRBJ1-5; D not certain. Trimming pared 4 bases from V and 5 bases from J, leaving 9 bases between. The germline V gene has CDR1 SGHVS and CDR2 FNYEAQ. The CDR3 totals 13 residues. CDR3 amino acids: CASSSGYHQPQHF. The CDR3, as DNA: TGTGCCAGCAGCTCAGGTTACCATCAGCCCCAGCATTTT.

On this clonotype itself: The junction and the germline gene differ at one end; a read error may be behind it. The chain couples TRBV4-1 to TRBJ2-5; D not certain. Germline loops: CDR1 MGHRA, CDR2 YSYEKL. This CDR3 contains 15 residues. The DNA of the CDR3 is TGCGCCAGCAGCCCCGACGACCGGGCAGGAGAGACCCAGTGCTTC. It yields the protein CASSPDDRAGETQCF.

The CDR3 region has the DNA TGTGCCAGTACCAACCGGGCCCTAGGCGGTCAGCCCCAGCATTTT. Translated, it gives CASTNRALGGQPQHF. V is TRBV19 and J is TRBJ1-5; D remains unclear. Trimming shortened V by 7 bases and J by 6 bases, and 19 bases separated the two germline ends. This CDR3 has 15 amino acids. Germline CDR1 reads LNHDA; CDR2 reads SQIVND (reference sequence).

This clonotype has ten or more counts. The chain is built from TRBV24-1 and TRBJ2-5; possibly TRBD2 for D (7 bases). Germline V gene sequence: CDR1 KGHDR, CDR2 SFDVKD. V gave up 2 bases and J gave up 4 bases, with 10 bases separating them. The CDR3 covers 14 residues. The DNA for the CDR3 is TGTGCCACCAGTGATTCAGGGGAGGGAGAGACCCAGTACTTC. As protein: CATSDSGEGETQYF.

A word on this clonotype: This could be a read error, since a much larger clone is one nucleotide away. The CDR3: CASRPGTGELFF. The DNA for the CDR3 is TGTGCCAGCAGGCCAGGGACCGGGGAGCTGTTTTTT. This chain connects TRBV12-3 or TRBV12-4 to TRBJ2-2; a possible D gene is TRBD1 (5 bases). Deletions cut 6 bases from V and 5 bases from J, with 7 bases between. There are 12 residues in the CDR3.

J is TRBJ2-3 and V is TRBV29-1; tentatively, D is TRBD2 (6 bases). The CDR3 is 14 residues long. Germline V lookup: CDR1 SQVTM, CDR2 ANQGSEA. Trimming took 1 base from V and 2 from J, leaving 10 bases between them. The CDR3 DNA reads as TGCAGCGTTGAAGGCCCGGGAGTCACAGATACGCAGTATTTT. Translating gives CSVEGPGVTDTQYF.

The chain has TRBV3-1 and TRBJ2-5; TRBD2 aligns across 7 bases. The CDR3 covers 15 residues. Per germline, CDR1 LGHDT and CDR2 YNNKEL (reference sequence). Germline trimming cut 0 bases from V and 1 base from J; bases unmatched to any gene: 2. CDR3: CASSQDSSGQETQYF. For the CDR3, the DNA is TGTGCCAGCAGCCAAGATTCTAGCGGCCAAGAGACCCAGTACTTC.

This clonotype showed up many times. V usage is TRBV18 and J usage is TRBJ2-5; a weak D match, TRBD1 (6 bases). The CDR3 loop spans 14 amino acids. Trimming removed 3 bases at V and 3 bases at J, with 11 bases between. Germline V gives CDR1 KGHSH, CDR2 LQKENI. This CDR3 reads CASSPSTGEETQYF. CDR3 bases: TGTGCCAGCTCACCTTCGACAGGAGAAGAGACCCAGTACTTC.